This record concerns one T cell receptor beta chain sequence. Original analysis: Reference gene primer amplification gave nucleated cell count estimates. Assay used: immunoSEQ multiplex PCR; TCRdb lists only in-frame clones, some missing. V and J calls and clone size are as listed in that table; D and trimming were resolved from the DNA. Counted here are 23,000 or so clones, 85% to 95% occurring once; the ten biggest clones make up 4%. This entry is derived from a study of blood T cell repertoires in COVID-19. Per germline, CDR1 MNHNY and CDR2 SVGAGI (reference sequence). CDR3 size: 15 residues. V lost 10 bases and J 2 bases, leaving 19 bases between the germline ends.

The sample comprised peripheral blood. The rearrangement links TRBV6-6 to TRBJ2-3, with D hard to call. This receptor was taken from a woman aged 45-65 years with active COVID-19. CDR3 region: CATSGQTRNTDTQYF. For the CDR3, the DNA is TGTGCCACCTCCGGTCAGACTCGGAACACAGATACGCAGTATTTT.